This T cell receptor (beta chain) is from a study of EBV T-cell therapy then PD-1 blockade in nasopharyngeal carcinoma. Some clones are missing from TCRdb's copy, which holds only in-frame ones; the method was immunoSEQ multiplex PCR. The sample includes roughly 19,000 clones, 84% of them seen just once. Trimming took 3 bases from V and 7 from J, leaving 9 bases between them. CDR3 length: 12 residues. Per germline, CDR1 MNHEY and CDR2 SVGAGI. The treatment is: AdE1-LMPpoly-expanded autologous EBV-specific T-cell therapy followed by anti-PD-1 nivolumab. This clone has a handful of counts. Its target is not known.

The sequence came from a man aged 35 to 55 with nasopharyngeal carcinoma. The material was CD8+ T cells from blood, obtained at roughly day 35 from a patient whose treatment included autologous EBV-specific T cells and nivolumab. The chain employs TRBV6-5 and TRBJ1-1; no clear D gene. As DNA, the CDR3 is TGTGCCAGCAGTTATGGGGAAGGTGAAGCTTTCTTT. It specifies CASSYGEGEAFF.